This T cell receptor beta chain appears in the sequencing data of a study of cytomegalovirus exposure and HLA in healthy donors. Germline CDR1 and CDR2: SGHRS and YFSETQ. This CDR3 comprises 14 residues. The V and J ends lost 2 bases and 6 bases, in that order; junction bases with no gene match: 6. A word on this clone: Its antigen is as yet unknown.

Study results and caveats: Presence/absence comparisons presumed near-even sequencing depth among donors. Among donors in an Asian-associated ancestry cluster, a later analysis reportedly found fewer N-insertions than the roughly 700-donor mean. HLA-A and HLA-B allele assignments for most subjects were reportedly predicted accurately using TCR beta sequences.

PCR amplification relied on 60 Vbeta primers (plus 13 Jbeta primers). The protocol was immunoSEQ multiplex PCR, while the TCRdb copy is restricted to in-frame clones and leaves out a portion. The table shows over 55,000 clones, with 75% to 90% occurring only once. The rearrangement links TRBV5-1 to TRBJ2-3; 7 bases match TRBD2. This TCR was recovered from a woman aged 25 to 39 in good health and CMV-seropositive. The specimen sequenced was PBMCs. This CDR3 reads CASSFAGAGDTQYF. As DNA, the CDR3 is TGCGCCAGCAGCTTTGCGGGAGCAGGCGATACGCAGTATTTT.